Listed below are T cell receptor beta chains from one sample, sequenced in a study of naive and memory T cell subsets. TCRdb redid the calling of the UMI-ligation and nested PCR reads with MiXCR, one entry per CDR3 protein. The table has about 21,000 distinct CDR3 sequences, approximately 9.9% seen once. The source material was central memory CD8+ T cells from blood. Every receptor here comes from a human donor in good health. Each CDR3 is given with its conserved first and last residue. D genes are given only for firm matches. Clone sizes are given selectively: once, few, many, or a class where the clone is expanded.

J gene	CDR3 length	V gene	clone size	D gene	CDR3 DNA	CDR3 protein
TRBJ2-1	11	TRBV7-9	many	NA	TGTGCCAGCAGAAATGATCCTGAGCAGTTCTTC	CASRNDPEQFF
TRBJ1-1	23	TRBV7-9	many	TRBD1	TGTGCCAGCAGCTTAGCGCCAAATACAATTTCAGGACAGGGTAGATCATCGAACACTGAAGCTTTCTTT	CASSLAPNTISGQGRSSNTEAFF
TRBJ1-2	15	TRBV20-1	many	NA	TGCAGTGCTAGAGATCGGGGGAGGGCCGCTATTGGCTACACCTTC	CSARDRGRAAIGYTF
TRBJ2-6	16	TRBV29-1	NA	TRBD1	TGCAGCGTCCTCGGGACAGGCCCCTCTGGGGCCAACGTCCTGACTTTC	CSVLGTGPSGANVLTF
TRBJ1-1	16	TRBV4-3	many	NA	TGCGCCAGCAGCCAAGATTTTTGGGGGCTCGGCACTGAAGCTTTCTTT	CASSQDFWGLGTEAFF
TRBJ2-3	13	TRBV12-3/TRBV12-4	NA	NA	TGTGCCAGCAGTTTAGCCCTGTCAGATACGCAGTATTTT	CASSLALSDTQYF
TRBJ1-6	13	TRBV9	many	NA	TGTGCCAGCTCGAGGGCCTCTAATTCACCCCTCCACTTT	CASSRASNSPLHF
TRBJ2-7	15	TRBV27	many	TRBD1	TGTGCCAGCAGTTACAGGGGGCGATCTGATTACGAGCAGTACTTC	CASSYRGRSDYEQYF
TRBJ2-3	13	TRBV15	few	NA	TGTGCCACCAGCAGAGAGTGGAAAGATACGCAGTATTTT	CATSREWKDTQYF
TRBJ2-3	16	TRBV14	NA	TRBD2	TGTGCCAGCAGCCCGCTGGGAGGGGTGTCCACAGATACGCAGTATTTT	CASSPLGGVSTDTQYF
TRBJ1-1	13	TRBV12-3/TRBV12-4	NA	NA	TGTGCCAGCAGTCCCGGACTGAACACTGAAGCTTTCTTT	CASSPGLNTEAFF
TRBJ2-6	12	TRBV6-2/TRBV6-3	many	NA	TGTGCCTATCGCTCTGGGGCCAACGTCCTGACTTTC	CAYRSGANVLTF
TRBJ2-7	15	TRBV11-2	few	NA	TGTGCCAGCAGCTCCCCGGGTCAGTCTATATGGGAGCAGTACTTC	CASSSPGQSIWEQYF
TRBJ2-3	16	TRBV29-1	NA	TRBD2	TGCAGCGTTGAAGAAGGGACTAGCGTTTCCACAGATACGCAGTATTTT	CSVEEGTSVSTDTQYF
TRBJ1-1	13	TRBV6-1	many	TRBD1	TGTGCCAGCAGTGAAGCGCGGACAGGGGGTGCTTTCTTT	CASSEARTGGAFF
TRBJ2-7	15	TRBV10-3	many	NA	TGTGCCATCAGTGAGTCAGGGACCCTAAACTACGAGCAGTACTTC	CAISESGTLNYEQYF
TRBJ1-1	14	TRBV20-1	NA	TRBD1	TGCAGCGGGACAGGGGGGTTCGGGGACACTGAAGCTTTCTTT	CSGTGGFGDTEAFF
TRBJ1-6	15	TRBV12-2	NA	NA	TGTGCAAGTCGCTTATGTCAGGAATCGGGATCACCCCTCCACTTT	CASRLCQESGSPLHF
TRBJ2-6	16	TRBV9	few	NA	TGTGCCAGCAGATGGGGGCGGAACTCTGGGGCCAACGTCCTGACTTTC	CASRWGRNSGANVLTF
TRBJ2-7	15	TRBV11-2	NA	TRBD1	TGTGCCAGCAGCTTGGGGGGGACAGGGGTCTACGAGCAGTACTTC	CASSLGGTGVYEQYF
TRBJ1-1	15	TRBV11-2	many	TRBD1	TGTGCCAGCAGTTCCTCCGGACAGGGGAGCTCTGAAGCTTTCTTT	CASSSSGQGSSEAFF
TRBJ1-5	13	TRBV7-8	few	NA	TGTGCCAGCAGCCAACACCATGGACAGCCCCAGCATTTT	CASSQHHGQPQHF
TRBJ2-7	14	TRBV20-1	many	NA	TGCAGTGCTAGAGATCGGGCTAGCACCTACGAGCAGTACTTC	CSARDRASTYEQYF
TRBJ1-2	15	TRBV7-9	medium-sized	TRBD1	TGTGCCAGCAGCCCCCGGACAGGGACAGGCTATGGCTACACCTTC	CASSPRTGTGYGYTF
TRBJ2-1	13	TRBV6-5	few	TRBD2	TGTGCCAGCAGTTACACCCTACTAGCGGAGCAGTTCTTC	CASSYTLLAEQFF
TRBJ2-2	16	TRBV6-1	few	NA	TGTGCCAGCAGTATCAGGGGCGCGCTGGGCACCGGGGAGCTGTTTTTT	CASSIRGALGTGELFF
TRBJ2-5	14	TRBV28	NA	TRBD1	TGTGCCAGCAGTCGGGACAGCATCCAAGAGACCCAGTACTTC	CASSRDSIQETQYF
TRBJ2-1	14	TRBV28	NA	NA	TGTGCCAGCAGTTCGGGGAGAGATTCCAATGAGCAGTTCTTC	CASSSGRDSNEQFF
TRBJ2-7	13	TRBV27	NA	NA	TGTGCCAGCAGTTTAGTCGTAAGGGGCGAGCAGTACTTC	CASSLVVRGEQYF
TRBJ1-2	12	TRBV2	medium-sized	NA	TGTGCCAGCCCCCGACAGGCACTTGGCTACACCTTC	CASPRQALGYTF
TRBJ1-4	12	TRBV29-1	many	NA	TGCAGCGTTGAAGATCTTGATGAAAAACTGTTTTTT	CSVEDLDEKLFF
TRBJ1-5	14	TRBV4-1	NA	TRBD1	TGCGCCAGCAGCCACACAGGGGCGGATCAGCCCCAGCATTTT	CASSHTGADQPQHF
TRBJ1-1	12	TRBV9	many	NA	TGTGCCAGCAGCGTAGTTAACACTGAAGCTTTCTTT	CASSVVNTEAFF
TRBJ2-7	15	TRBV20-1	many	TRBD2	TGCAGTGCTAGAGATCCACTAGCGGTAAACTACGAGCAGTACTTC	CSARDPLAVNYEQYF
TRBJ2-1	17	TRBV7-9	few	TRBD2	TGTGCCAGCAGGGGTCCTAGCGGGAGGGCGTCTGTAAATGAGCAGTTCTTC	CASRGPSGRASVNEQFF
TRBJ2-2	13	TRBV7-2	few	NA	TGTGCCAGCAGCTTCACGAACACCGGGGAGCTGTTTTTT	CASSFTNTGELFF
TRBJ1-6	15	TRBV2	many	NA	TGTGCCAGCAGTCCCACGGAGACCTATAATTCACCCCTCCACTTT	CASSPTETYNSPLHF
TRBJ2-4	15	TRBV11-2	many	NA	TGTGCCAGCAGCTTATGGGTAGGGGCCAAAAACATTCAGTACTTC	CASSLWVGAKNIQYF
TRBJ1-1	13	TRBV10-3	many	NA	TGTGCCATCAGTGAACCAGGGGTCACTGAAGCTTTCTTT	CAISEPGVTEAFF
TRBJ2-7	14	TRBV9	NA	NA	TGTGCCAGCAGCCTTACGACAGTATCCTACGAGCAGTACTTC	CASSLTTVSYEQYF
TRBJ2-3	16	TRBV6-5	few	TRBD2	TGTGCCAGCAGCTTACTCGACGGGAGGGGCACAGATACGCAGTATTTT	CASSLLDGRGTDTQYF
TRBJ2-3	14	TRBV5-1	few	NA	TGCGCCAGCAGCTTAACCGCGGCCCCAGATACGCAGTATTTT	CASSLTAAPDTQYF
TRBJ2-1	16	TRBV7-2	few	TRBD2	TGTGCCAGCAGCTTAAAGGACTACGGACTAGCGTATGAGCAGTTCTTC	CASSLKDYGLAYEQFF
TRBJ2-3	17	TRBV7-9	few	TRBD2	TGTGCCAGCAGCTTAGTGGGGACTAGCGGGAGTGCAGATACGCAGTATTTT	CASSLVGTSGSADTQYF
TRBJ1-1	13	TRBV4-2	many	NA	TGTGCCAGCAGCCAAGGTGACCCCGCTGAAGCTTTCTTT	CASSQGDPAEAFF
TRBJ2-5	12	TRBV6-2/TRBV6-3	NA	NA	TGTGCCAGCAGTTACAATTTGGAGACCCAGTACTTC	CASSYNLETQYF